These 9 T cell receptor beta chains share one sample of origin, sequenced in a study of shared clonotypes between healthy human individuals. Generated by immunoSEQ multiplex PCR, the TCRdb table keeps only in-frame clones and is missing some. The data contain approximately 2.5 million clones, roughly 93% of them singletons. Sequences were obtained from naive CD4+ T cells from PBMCs. Subset indicated: CD45RA+ positively selected. The source is a man between 18 and 29 years old in good health. Some clones in this sample may be carry-over from other donors' samples.

CDR3 nucleotides: TGTGCCAGCTCCCAGACCTCCGCTGGAAAACTGTTTTTT. Protein product: CASSQTSAGKLFF. The chain couples TRBV11-3 to TRBJ1-4; no definite D call. The CDR3 spans 13 residues. Trimming shortened V by 8 bases and J by 10 bases, and 17 bases separated the two germline ends. CDR1 and CDR2 from the germline V gene are SGHNT and YENEEA.

This sequence joins TRBV5-4 and TRBJ2-2; possible D gene TRBD2, 5 bases. Trimming shortened V by 0 bases and J by 3 bases, and 9 bases separated the two germline ends. The germline gives CDR1 SGHNT, CDR2 YYREEE (reference sequence). The CDR3 runs to 15 residues. The CDR3 sequence is CASSLVQEDTGELFF. Written as DNA, the CDR3 is TGTGCCAGCAGCTTGGTGCAGGAGGACACCGGGGAGCTGTTTTTT.

The rearrangement uses TRBV2 and TRBJ2-2; 8 bases align to TRBD1. The germline V gene has CDR1 SNHLY and CDR2 FYNNEI. The CDR3 runs to 15 residues. With 3 bases clipped from V and 7 bases from J, the junction kept 7 bases outside the gene matches. CDR3 nucleotides: TGTGCCAGCAGTGAGAGGCCAGGGGGCGGCGGGGAGCTGTTTTTT. It translates to CASSERPGGGGELFF.

The chain carries TRBV28 and TRBJ2-1; 7 bases map to TRBD2. Germline CDR1 MDHEN, CDR2 SYDVKM. The CDR3 has 12 residues. V dropped 6 bases and J dropped 13; count of bases not matched to a gene: 9. This chain's CDR3 is CASSSGRQRQFF. In DNA form, the CDR3 reads TGTGCCAGCAGCTCCGGGAGGCAGAGACAGTTCTTC.

The genes are TRBV11-1 and TRBJ2-3, with 8 nucleotides matching TRBD1. Germline V gives CDR1 SGHAT, CDR2 FQDESV (reference sequence). V trimming: 5 bases; J trimming: 2 bases; junction bases outside the gene matches: 9. The CDR3 covers 16 residues. The CDR3 coding sequence is TGTGCCAGCAGCGGACGGACAGGGAGTTACACAGATACGCAGTATTTT. This translates into CASSGRTGSYTDTQYF.

This clone has more than one count but fewer than ten. The chain joins TRBV9 to TRBJ1-1, with 8 nucleotides matching TRBD1. Germline V gene data show CDR1 as SGDLS and CDR2 as YYNGEE. The CDR3 loop spans 15 amino acids. V was clipped by 3 bases and J by 3 bases; unmatched bases: 7. CDR3 nucleotides: TGTGCCAGCAGCGAAAGACAGGGGCGTGACACTGAAGCTTTCTTT. Translating it yields CASSERQGRDTEAFF.

This chain links TRBV7-9 with TRBJ2-1, with 8 bases fitting TRBD2. Looked up from germline, CDR1 is SEHNR and CDR2 is FQNEAQ (reference sequence). V lost 5 bases and J lost 4; bases outside the gene matches: 4. There are 14 residues in the CDR3. The CDR3 spells CASSGLAGYNEQFF. As DNA, the CDR3 is TGTGCCAGCAGCGGGCTAGCGGGTTACAATGAGCAGTTCTTC.

The chain couples TRBV29-1 to TRBJ2-4; 8 nucleotides agree with TRBD1. V lost 2 bases and J lost 7; bases outside the gene matches: 4. Germline CDR1 is SQVTM and CDR2 is ANQGSEA. The CDR3 has 13 amino acids. In nucleotides, the CDR3 is TGCAGCGTTGAATCGCAGGGGGCGAACATTCAGTACTTC. It encodes CSVESQGANIQYF.

The rearrangement links TRBV18 to TRBJ2-1; the match to TRBD1 covers 11 bases. The junction had 4 bases not matched to a gene; V was cut back by 3 bases and J by 3 bases. CDR1 and CDR2 (germline): KGHSH, LQKENI. This CDR3 has 16 residues. CDR3 DNA: TGTGCCAGCTCACCTCCGGGACAGGGGGTCTACAATGAGCAGTTCTTC. This gives the protein CASSPPGQGVYNEQFF.